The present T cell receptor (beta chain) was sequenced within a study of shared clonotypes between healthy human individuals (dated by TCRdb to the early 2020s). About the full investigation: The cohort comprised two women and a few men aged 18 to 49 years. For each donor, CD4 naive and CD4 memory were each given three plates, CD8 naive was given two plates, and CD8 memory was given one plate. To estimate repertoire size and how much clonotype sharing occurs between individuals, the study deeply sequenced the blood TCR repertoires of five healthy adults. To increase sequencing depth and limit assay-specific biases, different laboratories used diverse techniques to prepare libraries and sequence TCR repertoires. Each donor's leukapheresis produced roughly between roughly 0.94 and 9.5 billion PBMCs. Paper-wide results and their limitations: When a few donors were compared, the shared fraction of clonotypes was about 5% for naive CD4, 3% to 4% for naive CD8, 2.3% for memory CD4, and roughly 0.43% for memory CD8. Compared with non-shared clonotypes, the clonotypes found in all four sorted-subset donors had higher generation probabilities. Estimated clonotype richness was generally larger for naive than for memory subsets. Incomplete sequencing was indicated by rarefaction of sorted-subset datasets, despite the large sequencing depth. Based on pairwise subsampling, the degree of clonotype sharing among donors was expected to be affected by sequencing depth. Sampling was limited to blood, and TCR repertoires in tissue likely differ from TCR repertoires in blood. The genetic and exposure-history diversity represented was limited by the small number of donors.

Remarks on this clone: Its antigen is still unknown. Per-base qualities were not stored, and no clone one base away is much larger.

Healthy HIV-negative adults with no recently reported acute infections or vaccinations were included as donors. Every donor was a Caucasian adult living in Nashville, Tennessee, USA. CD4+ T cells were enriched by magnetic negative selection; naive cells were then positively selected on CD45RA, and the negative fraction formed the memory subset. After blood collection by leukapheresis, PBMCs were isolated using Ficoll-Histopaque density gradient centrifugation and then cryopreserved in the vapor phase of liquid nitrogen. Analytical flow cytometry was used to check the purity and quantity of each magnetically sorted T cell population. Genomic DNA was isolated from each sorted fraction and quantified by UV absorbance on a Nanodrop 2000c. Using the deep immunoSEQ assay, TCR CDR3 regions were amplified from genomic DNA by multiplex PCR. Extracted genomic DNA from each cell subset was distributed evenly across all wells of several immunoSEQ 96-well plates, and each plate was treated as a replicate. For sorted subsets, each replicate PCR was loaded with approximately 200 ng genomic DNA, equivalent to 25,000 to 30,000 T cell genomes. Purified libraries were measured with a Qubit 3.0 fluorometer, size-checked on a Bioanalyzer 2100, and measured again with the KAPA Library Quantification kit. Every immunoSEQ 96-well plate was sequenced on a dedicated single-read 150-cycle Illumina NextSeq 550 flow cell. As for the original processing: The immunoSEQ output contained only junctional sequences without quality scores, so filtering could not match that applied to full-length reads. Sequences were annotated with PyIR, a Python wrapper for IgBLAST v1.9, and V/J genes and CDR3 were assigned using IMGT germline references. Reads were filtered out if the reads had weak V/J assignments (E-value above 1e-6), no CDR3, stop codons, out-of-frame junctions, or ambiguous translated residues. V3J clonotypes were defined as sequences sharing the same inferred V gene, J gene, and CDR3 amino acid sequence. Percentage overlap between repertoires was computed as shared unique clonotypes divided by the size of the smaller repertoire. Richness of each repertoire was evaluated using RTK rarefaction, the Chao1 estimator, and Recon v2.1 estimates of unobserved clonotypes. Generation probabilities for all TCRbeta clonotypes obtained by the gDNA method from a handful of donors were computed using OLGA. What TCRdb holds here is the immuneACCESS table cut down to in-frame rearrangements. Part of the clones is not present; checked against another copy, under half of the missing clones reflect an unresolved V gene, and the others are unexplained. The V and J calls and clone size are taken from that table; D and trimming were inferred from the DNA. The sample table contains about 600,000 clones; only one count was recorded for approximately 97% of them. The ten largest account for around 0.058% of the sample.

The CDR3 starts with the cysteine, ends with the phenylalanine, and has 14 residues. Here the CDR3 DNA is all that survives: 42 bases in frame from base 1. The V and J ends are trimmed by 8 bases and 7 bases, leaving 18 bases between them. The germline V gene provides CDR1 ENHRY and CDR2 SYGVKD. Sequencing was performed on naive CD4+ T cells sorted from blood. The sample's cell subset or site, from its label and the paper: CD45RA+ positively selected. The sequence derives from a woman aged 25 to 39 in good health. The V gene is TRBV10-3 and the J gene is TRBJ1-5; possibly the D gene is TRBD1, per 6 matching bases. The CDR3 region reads CAISGNREVQPQHF. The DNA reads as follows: TGTGCCATCTCGGGCAACAGGGAGGTCCAGCCCCAGCATTTT.